The entry that follows covers one TCR beta chain sequence. This clone was counted a few times. Its cognate antigen has yet to be identified. Qualities for individual bases were not recorded, and no much larger clone is one base off. The entire isolated RNA was reverse transcribed using the High Capacity cDNA Reverse Transcription Kit, and thus expressed TCRB transcripts were sequenced. Deep immunoSEQ sequencing was applied to naive, central memory and regulatory T cell samples, giving an average of about 3.6 million total reads per sample. Sorted cells were lysed in RLT buffer and RNA was extracted with DNase-treated RNeasy Micro or Mini kits, depending on cell number. To prevent cross-contamination, every cell subset was processed on its own, while patient and healthy donor samples were processed together. Using the immunoSEQ multiplex PCR, TCRB sequences were amplified from cDNA into 87-bp fragments spanning the CDR3 region. Amplicons were sequenced on the Illumina HiSeq platform. From the authors' description of their analysis: Synthetic template baselines were used to correct PCR bias computationally, reads within Hamming distance 2 were collapsed, and singletons that could not be merged were discarded. Reads were aligned against IMGT so that V, D and J genes, CDR3 length and insertions or deletions at six rearrangement sites could be assigned. Within each subset, clonotype counts were normalized to sorted cell number, and only after that were true diversity and Gini coefficients computed with the tcR R package. The overlap coefficient, calculated on TCRB nucleotide sequences, was used to measure repertoire sharing. As a proxy for the pre-selection repertoire, out-of-frame TCRB sequences from naive cells were analyzed. TCRdb re-hosts the immuneACCESS table, in-frame sequences only. Its copies lack some clones; in the studies checked, an unresolved V gene accounts for under half of them, and the cause for the rest is not known. The V and J calls and clone size are taken from that table; D and trimming were inferred from the DNA. The sample yields under 900,000 clones; under 20% were counted once. 0.02% to 0.025% of the sample rests with the top ten.

The sample comes from a study of beta chain features in type 1 diabetes (dated by TCRdb to 2016 to 2019). With regard to the full study: Mean age, gender distribution, total cell number and subset yield did not differ between patients and healthy donors. A total of approximately 99,000,000 sorted cells were examined across all samples, and RNA yield correlated strongly with the number of cells per subset. Regulatory and stem cell-like memory subsets were isolated from only 8 patients and roughly 8 healthy donors, whereas naive and central memory subsets came from all 28 donors. The study compared the TCRB repertoires of sorted circulating CD4+ T cell subsets in recently diagnosed type 1 diabetes patients with those in matched healthy donors.

The investigation overall reported the following: PCR might favor shorter templates, but patient and control samples were amplified and corrected together, so any skew would affect both groups equally. In all four CD4+ subsets, TCRB CDR3 length was moderately but significantly shorter in type 1 diabetes patients. Because cDNA was sequenced instead of genomic DNA, activated cells with high expression could be over-represented, although the groups did not differ in activation or CD3 levels. Because small numbers of individuals were included in the HLA sub-analyses, any influence of HLA type on TCRB rearrangement was left unresolved. Patients with type 1 diabetes made fewer insertions and deleted more nucleotides at VDJ recombination sites, implying thymic rearrangement abnormalities. The naive, central memory and regulatory TCRB repertoires appeared to resemble one another more closely among patients than among healthy donors.

From each donor, a single peripheral blood sample of 90 to 150 mL on average was drawn into heparinised tubes. A BD FACSAria II and a panel including CD45RO, CCR7, CD25, CD127, CD95 and CD27 were used to sort naive, central memory, regulatory and stem cell-like memory CD4+ T cells. All sorted populations exceeded 98% purity. PBMCs were separated immediately by Lymphoprep density gradient centrifugation and were stained directly, without being cultured. To minimize batch effects, samples were stained and sorted in pairs, one healthy donor with one patient per experiment. The V end loses 4 bases and the J end loses 4 bases, and a stretch of 13 bases separates them. As encoded in the germline V gene (reference sequence), CDR1 is LNHNV while CDR2 is YYDKDF. Inclusive of the bounding cysteine and phenylalanine, the CDR3 is 14 residues long. Solely the CDR3 DNA is kept, with 42 bases framed from the first base.

The chain is made from TRBV15 and TRBJ1-1; the D gene is perhaps TRBD1, from 5 matching bases. The source material was naive CD4+ T cells from blood. Explained via the paper, the cell subset or site label denotes: true naive CD4+ T cells. The clonotype was recovered from a woman aged 18-29 years in good health. The nucleotide sequence is TGTGCCACCAGCACCGGGACGGCCCGCACTGAAGCTTTCTTT. The resulting protein is CATSTGTARTEAFF.